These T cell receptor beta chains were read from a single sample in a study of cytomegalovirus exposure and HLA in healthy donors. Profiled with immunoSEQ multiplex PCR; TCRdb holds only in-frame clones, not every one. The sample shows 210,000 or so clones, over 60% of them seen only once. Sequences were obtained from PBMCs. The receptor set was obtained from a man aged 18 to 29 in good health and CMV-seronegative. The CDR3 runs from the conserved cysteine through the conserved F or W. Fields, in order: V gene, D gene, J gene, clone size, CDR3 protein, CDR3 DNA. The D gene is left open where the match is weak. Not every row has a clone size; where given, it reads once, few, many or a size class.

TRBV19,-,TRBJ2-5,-,CASSTGQQETQYF,TGTGCCAGTAGTACCGGACAGCAAGAGACCCAGTACTTC
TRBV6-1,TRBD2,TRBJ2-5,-,CASRVGTSGGGTQYF,TGTGCCAGCAGGGTAGGGACTAGCGGTGGGGGGACCCAGTACTTC
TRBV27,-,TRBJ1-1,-,CASSFREGTEAFF,TGTGCCAGCAGTTTTCGAGAGGGAACTGAAGCTTTCTTT
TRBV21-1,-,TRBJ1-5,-,CASSKERRTGGNQPQHF,TGTGCCAGCAGCAAAGAGAGGAGGACAGGGGGCAATCAGCCCCAGCATTTT
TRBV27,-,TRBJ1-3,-,CAGGGGFSGNTIYF,TGTGCCGGGGGGGGCGGTTTCTCTGGAAACACCATATATTTT
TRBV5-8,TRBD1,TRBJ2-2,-,CASSPGQGGTGELFF,TGTGCCAGCAGCCCGGGACAGGGCGGCACCGGGGAGCTGTTTTTT
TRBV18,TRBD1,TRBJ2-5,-,CASSPPGTVQETQYF,TGTGCCAGCTCACCACCGGGGACAGTCCAAGAGACCCAGTACTTC
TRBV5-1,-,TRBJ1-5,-,CASSLEGGSNQPQHF,TGCGCCAGCAGCTTGGAAGGGGGTAGCAATCAGCCCCAGCATTTT
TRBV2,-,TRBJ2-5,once,CASSGGRTQYF,TGTGCCAGCAGCGGGGGGCGGACCCAGTACTTC
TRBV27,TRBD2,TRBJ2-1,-,CASSPTQLAGVVDEQFF,TGTGCCAGCAGTCCAACCCAGCTAGCGGGAGTTGTTGATGAGCAGTTCTTC
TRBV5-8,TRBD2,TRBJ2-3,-,CASRKGLAGADTQYF,TGTGCCAGCAGGAAAGGACTAGCGGGAGCAGATACGCAGTATTTT
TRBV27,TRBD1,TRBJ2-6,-,CASSLWDRLGSGANVLTF,TGTGCCAGCAGTCTATGGGACAGACTGGGCTCTGGGGCCAACGTCCTGACTTTC
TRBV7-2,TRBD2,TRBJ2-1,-,CASKRDGWAEQFF,TGTGCCAGCAAGCGGGACGGGTGGGCTGAGCAGTTCTTC
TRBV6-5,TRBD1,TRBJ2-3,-,CASSRTGLADTQYF,TGTGCCAGCTCCCGGACAGGGCTCGCAGATACGCAGTATTTT
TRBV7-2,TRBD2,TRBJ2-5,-,CASSLGVGAGGTQYF,TGTGCCAGCAGCTTAGGGGTTGGAGCGGGGGGGACCCAGTACTTC
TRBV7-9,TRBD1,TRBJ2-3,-,CASSLALGTGGMHTQYF,TGTGCCAGCAGCTTAGCGCTCGGGACAGGGGGCATGCATACGCAGTATTTT
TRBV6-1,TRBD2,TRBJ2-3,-,CASSEEGGLGSDTQYF,TGTGCCAGCAGTGAAGAGGGGGGACTAGGATCAGATACGCAGTATTTT
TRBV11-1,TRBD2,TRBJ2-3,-,CASSASGGPDTQYF,TGTGCCAGCAGCGCTAGCGGGGGGCCAGATACGCAGTATTTT
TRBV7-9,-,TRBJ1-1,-,CASSLNGGLTEAFF,TGTGCCAGCAGCTTAAACGGCGGGCTGACTGAAGCTTTCTTT
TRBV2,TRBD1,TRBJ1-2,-,CASSGQGIGGYTF,TGTGCCAGCTCGGGACAGGGGATCGGTGGCTACACCTTC
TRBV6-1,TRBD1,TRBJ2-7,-,CASRPGTGSYEQYF,TGTGCCAGCAGACCCGGGACAGGGTCCTACGAGCAGTACTTC
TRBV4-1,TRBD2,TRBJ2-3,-,CASSQASGSSTDTQYF,TGCGCCAGCAGCCAAGCTAGCGGGAGTAGCACAGATACGCAGTATTTT
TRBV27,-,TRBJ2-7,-,CASSRTQGSYEQYF,TGTGCCAGCAGTAGGACACAGGGCTCCTACGAGCAGTACTTC
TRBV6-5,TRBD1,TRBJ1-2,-,CASTQGRGHNGYTF,TGTGCCAGCACCCAGGGCAGGGGGCACAATGGCTACACCTTC
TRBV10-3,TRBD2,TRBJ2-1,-,CAISDPGLGEQFF,TGTGCCATCAGTGACCCGGGACTAGGTGAGCAGTTCTTC
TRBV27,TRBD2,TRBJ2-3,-,CASSFGTSVSTDTQYF,TGTGCCAGCAGTTTTGGGACTAGCGTAAGCACAGATACGCAGTATTTT
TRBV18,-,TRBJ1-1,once,CASSPPSLQGPNTEAFF,TGTGCCAGCTCACCACCCTCTCTCCAGGGTCCAAACACTGAAGCTTTCTTT
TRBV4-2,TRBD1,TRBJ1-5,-,CASSLRTGTDQPQHF,TGTGCCAGCAGCCTACGGACAGGGACCGATCAGCCCCAGCATTTT
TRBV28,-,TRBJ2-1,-,CASSLVTLGEQFF,TGTGCCAGCAGTTTGGTCACGCTCGGTGAGCAGTTCTTC
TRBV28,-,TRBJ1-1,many,CASSLYSMNTEAFF,TGTGCCAGCAGTTTATACAGTATGAACACTGAAGCTTTCTTT
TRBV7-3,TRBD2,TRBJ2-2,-,CASSPSTSAGELFF,TGTGCCAGCAGCCCATCAACTAGCGCCGGGGAGCTGTTTTTT
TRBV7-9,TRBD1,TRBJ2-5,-,CASSLGQGALETQYF,TGTGCCAGCAGCTTAGGTCAGGGGGCGTTGGAGACCCAGTACTTC
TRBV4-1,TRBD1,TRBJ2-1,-,CASSQVQGAGGQFF,TGCGCCAGCAGCCAAGTACAGGGGGCTGGGGGGCAGTTCTTC
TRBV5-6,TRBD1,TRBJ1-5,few,CASSFPDRGDQPQHF,TGTGCCAGCAGCTTTCCCGACAGGGGGGATCAGCCCCAGCATTTT
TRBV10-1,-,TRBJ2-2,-,CASSESNLAANTGELFF,TGCGCCAGCAGTGAGTCGAATTTGGCCGCGAACACCGGGGAGCTGTTTTTT
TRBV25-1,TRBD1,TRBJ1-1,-,CASSVGFRGQVNTEAFF,TGTGCCAGCAGTGTAGGTTTCCGGGGACAGGTGAACACTGAAGCTTTCTTT
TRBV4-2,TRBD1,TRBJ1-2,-,CASSPPGTGFYGYTF,TGTGCCAGCAGCCCTCCCGGGACAGGGTTCTATGGCTACACCTTC
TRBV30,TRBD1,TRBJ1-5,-,CAWSTGTGNQPQHF,TGTGCCTGGAGTACCGGGACAGGTAATCAGCCCCAGCATTTT
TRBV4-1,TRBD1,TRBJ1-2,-,CASSQEMPGGEGYGYTF,TGCGCCAGCAGCCAAGAAATGCCAGGGGGCGAGGGCTATGGCTACACCTTC
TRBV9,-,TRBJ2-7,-,CASSVGWGDYEQYF,TGTGCCAGCAGCGTAGGGTGGGGAGACTACGAGCAGTACTTC
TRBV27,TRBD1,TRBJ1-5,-,CASSPGTVPGGQPQHF,TGTGCCAGCAGTCCGGGGACAGTCCCCGGGGGTCAGCCCCAGCATTTT
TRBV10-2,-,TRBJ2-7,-,CASSEYWTERSYEQYF,TGCGCCAGCAGTGAGTATTGGACAGAGCGCTCCTACGAGCAGTACTTC
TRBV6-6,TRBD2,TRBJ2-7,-,CASSYGGRSFDEQYF,TGTGCCAGCAGTTATGGCGGGAGAAGTTTCGACGAGCAGTACTTC
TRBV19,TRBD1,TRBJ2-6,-,CASTLTGAQWANVLTF,TGTGCCAGTACCTTGACAGGGGCCCAGTGGGCCAACGTCCTGACTTTC
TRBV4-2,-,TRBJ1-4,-,CASSQKVLRGLANEKLFF,TGTGCCAGCAGCCAAAAAGTCCTTAGGGGGTTGGCTAATGAAAAACTGTTTTTT
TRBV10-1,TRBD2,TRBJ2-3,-,CASNAERERADTQYF,TGCGCCAGCAACGCGGAGCGGGAGAGGGCAGATACGCAGTATTTT
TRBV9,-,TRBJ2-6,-,CASSVRSGANVLTF,TGTGCCAGCAGCGTACGCTCTGGGGCCAACGTCCTGACTTTC
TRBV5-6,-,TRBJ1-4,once,CASSLAGGYNEKLFF,TGTGCCAGCAGCTTGGCCGGAGGGTATAATGAAAAACTGTTTTTT
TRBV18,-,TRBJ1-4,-,CASSQRQVGTNEKLFF,TGTGCCAGCTCACAGAGACAGGTCGGGACTAATGAAAAACTGTTTTTT
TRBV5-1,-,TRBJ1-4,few,CASREGAGEKLFF,TGCGCCAGCAGGGAAGGGGCAGGTGAAAAACTGTTTTTT
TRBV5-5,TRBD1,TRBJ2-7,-,CASSYWDSSLVDF,TGTGCCAGCAGCTACTGGGACAGCTCCTTAGTGGACTTC
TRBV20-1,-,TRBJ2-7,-,CSARPGNEQYF,TGCAGTGCTCGTCCGGGAAACGAGCAGTACTTC
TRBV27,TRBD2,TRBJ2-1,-,CASSHGTIHYNEQFF,TGTGCCAGCAGCCACGGGACTATCCACTACAATGAGCAGTTCTTC
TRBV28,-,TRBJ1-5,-,CASSLIIQPQHF,TGTGCCAGCAGTTTAATTATCCAGCCCCAGCATTTT
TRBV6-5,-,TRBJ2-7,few,CASSYSSGSSYEQYF,TGTGCCAGCAGTTACTCGTCAGGGTCTTCCTACGAGCAGTACTTC
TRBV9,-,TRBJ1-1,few,CASSVGLLDTEAFF,TGTGCCAGCAGCGTAGGGCTGTTGGACACTGAAGCTTTCTTT
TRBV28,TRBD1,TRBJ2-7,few,CASSPTGAFSYEQYF,TGTGCCAGCAGCCCCACAGGGGCCTTTTCCTACGAGCAGTACTTC
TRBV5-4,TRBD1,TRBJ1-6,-,CASSLALGQGYNSPLHF,TGTGCCAGCAGCTTGGCCCTGGGACAGGGGTATAATTCACCCCTCCACTTT
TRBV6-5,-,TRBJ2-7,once,CASKKGPLYEQYF,TGTGCCAGCAAAAAGGGGCCGCTCTACGAGCAGTACTTC